The T cell receptor beta chain under discussion was sequenced for a study of blood T cell repertoires in COVID-19. Germline trimming cut 5 bases from V and 6 bases from J; bases unmatched to any gene: 5. The germline V gene has CDR1 MDHEN and CDR2 SYDVKM. The CDR3 is 13 residues long. Per the original data handling: Scientists estimated how many nucleated cells there were by amplifying reference gene primers. The data were produced by immunoSEQ multiplex PCR, yet TCRdb's version contains in-frame clones alone and is incomplete. Clone size and the V and J calls come from that table; the DNA yielded D and trimming. The repertoire consists of roughly 130,000 clones, with more than 60% occurring once and the leading ten covering around 13%.

The receptor's source is a man at least 80 years old with acute or convalescent COVID-19. Sample: peripheral blood. V usage is TRBV28 and J usage is TRBJ1-1; 8 nucleotides line up with TRBD1. The CDR3 loop is CASSLDRVPEAFF. For the CDR3, the DNA is TGTGCCAGCAGTCTGGACAGGGTACCTGAAGCTTTCTTT.